Given below is one T cell receptor (beta chain) in context. At one end, the junction sequence differs from germline, possibly due to a read error. The data originate from a study of T cell responses to AZD1222 COVID-19 vaccine. Germline CDR1 is SSHAT and CDR2 is FNYEAQ (reference sequence). This CDR3 spans 14 amino acids. Measured with immunoSEQ multiplex PCR; TCRdb has only the in-frame clones, and not every one. The sample has approximately 88,000 clones, about 91% seen once. J is TRBJ2-1 and V is TRBV7-7, with 11 bases matching TRBD2. The TCR was taken from an adult in good health. Sample: peripheral blood, taken on day 0 of AZD1222 vaccination. In DNA, the CDR3 is TGTGCTAGCAGCCCCGTGACTAGCGGGACAGAGCAGTTCTTC. This translates into CASSPVTSGTEQFF.